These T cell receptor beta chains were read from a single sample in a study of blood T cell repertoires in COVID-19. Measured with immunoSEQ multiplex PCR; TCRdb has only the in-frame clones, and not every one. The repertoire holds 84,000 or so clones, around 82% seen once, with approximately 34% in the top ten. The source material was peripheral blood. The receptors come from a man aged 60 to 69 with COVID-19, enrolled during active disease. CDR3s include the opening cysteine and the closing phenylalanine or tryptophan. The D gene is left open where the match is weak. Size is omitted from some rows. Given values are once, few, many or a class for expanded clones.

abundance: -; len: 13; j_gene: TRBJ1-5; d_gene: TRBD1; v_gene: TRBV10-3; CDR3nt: TGTGCCACGGGACAGGGAGGCAATCAGCCCCAGCATTTT; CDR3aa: CATGQGGNQPQHF
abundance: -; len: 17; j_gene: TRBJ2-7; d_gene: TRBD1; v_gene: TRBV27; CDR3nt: TGTGCCAGCAGTTTAGGTCTGGGGACAGATTTCTCCTACGAGCAGTACTTC; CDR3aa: CASSLGLGTDFSYEQYF
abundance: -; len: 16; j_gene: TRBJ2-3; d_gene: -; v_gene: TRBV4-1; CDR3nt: TGCGCCAGCAGCCAAGATAGGCCTAGCGTCACAGATACGCAGTATTTT; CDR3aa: CASSQDRPSVTDTQYF
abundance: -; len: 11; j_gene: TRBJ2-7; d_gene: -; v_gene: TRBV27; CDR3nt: TGTGCCAGCAGGCAGGGGGGAGAGCAGTACTTC; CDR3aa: CASRQGGEQYF
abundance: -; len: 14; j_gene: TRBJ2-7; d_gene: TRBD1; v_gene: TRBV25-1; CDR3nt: TGTGCCAGCAGTTACTGGACAGGGGGGGACGAGCAGTACTTC; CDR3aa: CASSYWTGGDEQYF
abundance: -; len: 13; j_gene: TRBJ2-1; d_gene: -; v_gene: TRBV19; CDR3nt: TGTGCCAGTAGTGTAAGCGGGCCCAATGAGCAGTTCTTC; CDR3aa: CASSVSGPNEQFF
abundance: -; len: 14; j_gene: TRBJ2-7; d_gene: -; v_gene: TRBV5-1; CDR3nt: TGCGCCAGCAGCTTGATCGCAGGGAAGTCCGAGCAGTACTTC; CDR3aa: CASSLIAGKSEQYF
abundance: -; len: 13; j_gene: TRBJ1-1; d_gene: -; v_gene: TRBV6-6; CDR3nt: TGTGCCAGCAGTTCCCCACCAGACACTGAAGCTTTCTTT; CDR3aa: CASSSPPDTEAFF
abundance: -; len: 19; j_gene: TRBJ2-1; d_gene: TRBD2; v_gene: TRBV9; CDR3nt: TGTGCCAGCAGCAGGACTAGCGGGAGGGCCGATATCGGTGGAGGTGAGCAGTTCTTC; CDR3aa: CASSRTSGRADIGGGEQFF
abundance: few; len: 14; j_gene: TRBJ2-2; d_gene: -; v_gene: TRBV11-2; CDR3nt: TGTGCCAGCAGCTTTGGGAGGAACACCGGGGAGCTGTTTTTT; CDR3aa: CASSFGRNTGELFF
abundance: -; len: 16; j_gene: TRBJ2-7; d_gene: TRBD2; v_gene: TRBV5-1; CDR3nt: TGCGCCAGCAGCTGGTTCCCCTTTGGGGGGGGCTACGAGCAGTACTTC; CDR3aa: CASSWFPFGGGYEQYF
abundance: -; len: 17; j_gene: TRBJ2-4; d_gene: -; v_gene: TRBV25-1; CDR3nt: TGTGCCAGCAGTGAATGGGCCGGGGGTTCGGCCAAAAACATTCAGTACTTC; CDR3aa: CASSEWAGGSAKNIQYF
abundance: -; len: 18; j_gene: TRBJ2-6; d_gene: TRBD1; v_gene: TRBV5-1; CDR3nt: TGCGCCAGCAGCTTTGGGGACAGGCTGAACTCTGGGGCCAACGTCCTGACTTTC; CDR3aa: CASSFGDRLNSGANVLTF
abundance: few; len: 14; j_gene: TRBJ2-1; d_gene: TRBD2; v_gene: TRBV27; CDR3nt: TGTGCCACCCGAGGGGCTAGCGGGAAGGATGAGCAGTTCTTC; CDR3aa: CATRGASGKDEQFF
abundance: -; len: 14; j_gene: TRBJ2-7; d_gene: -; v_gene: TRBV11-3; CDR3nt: TGTGCCAGCAGCTTTCTTGGACAAGGATCCGAGCAGTACTTC; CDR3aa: CASSFLGQGSEQYF
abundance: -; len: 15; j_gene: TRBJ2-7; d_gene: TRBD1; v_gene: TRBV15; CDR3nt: TGTGCCACCAGCAGAGAGGGACAGGGGAACTACGAGCAGTACTTC; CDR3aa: CATSREGQGNYEQYF
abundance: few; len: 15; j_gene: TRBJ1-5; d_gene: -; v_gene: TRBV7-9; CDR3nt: TGTGCCAGCAGCTTAGCTCGGGAACCCAATCAGCCCCAGCATTTT; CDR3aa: CASSLAREPNQPQHF
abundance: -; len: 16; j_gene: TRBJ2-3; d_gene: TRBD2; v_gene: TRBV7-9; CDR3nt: TGTGCCAGCAGTCCCCCGGGGGGGCGGGTCACAGATACGCAGTATTTT; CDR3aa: CASSPPGGRVTDTQYF
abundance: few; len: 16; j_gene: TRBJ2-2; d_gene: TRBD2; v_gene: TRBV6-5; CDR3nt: TGTGCCAGCAGTTACCATTTAGCGGGGGGCACCGGGGAGCTGTTTTTT; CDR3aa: CASSYHLAGGTGELFF
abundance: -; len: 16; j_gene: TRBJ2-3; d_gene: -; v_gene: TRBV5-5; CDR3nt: TGTGCCAGCAGCTTGTTAATCCAGGCGAGCACAGATACGCAGTATTTT; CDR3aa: CASSLLIQASTDTQYF
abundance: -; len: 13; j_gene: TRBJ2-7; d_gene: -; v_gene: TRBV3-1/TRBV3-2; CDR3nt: TGTGCCAGCAGCCAAGCAGGGTCCCACGAGCAGTACTTC; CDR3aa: CASSQAGSHEQYF
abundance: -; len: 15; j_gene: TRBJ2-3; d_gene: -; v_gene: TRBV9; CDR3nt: TGTGCCAGCAGCGTAGAGGAGGTGGGAGGAGATACGCAGTATTTT; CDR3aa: CASSVEEVGGDTQYF
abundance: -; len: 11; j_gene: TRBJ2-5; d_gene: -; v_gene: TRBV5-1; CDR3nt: TGCGCCAGCAGCGTCCGGGAGACCCAGTACTTC; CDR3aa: CASSVRETQYF